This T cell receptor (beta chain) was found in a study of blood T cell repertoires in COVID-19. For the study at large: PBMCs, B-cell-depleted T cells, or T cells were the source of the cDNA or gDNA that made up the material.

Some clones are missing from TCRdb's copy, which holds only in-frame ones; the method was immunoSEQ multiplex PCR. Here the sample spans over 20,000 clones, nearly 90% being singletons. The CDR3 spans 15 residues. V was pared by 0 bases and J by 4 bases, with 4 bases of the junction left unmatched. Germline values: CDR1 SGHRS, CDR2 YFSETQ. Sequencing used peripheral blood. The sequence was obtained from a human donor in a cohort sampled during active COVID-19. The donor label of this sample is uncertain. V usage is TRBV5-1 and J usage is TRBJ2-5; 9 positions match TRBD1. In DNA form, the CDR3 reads TGCGCCAGCAGCTTGGGGAACAGGGGGCGAGAGACCCAGTACTTC. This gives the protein CASSLGNRGRETQYF.